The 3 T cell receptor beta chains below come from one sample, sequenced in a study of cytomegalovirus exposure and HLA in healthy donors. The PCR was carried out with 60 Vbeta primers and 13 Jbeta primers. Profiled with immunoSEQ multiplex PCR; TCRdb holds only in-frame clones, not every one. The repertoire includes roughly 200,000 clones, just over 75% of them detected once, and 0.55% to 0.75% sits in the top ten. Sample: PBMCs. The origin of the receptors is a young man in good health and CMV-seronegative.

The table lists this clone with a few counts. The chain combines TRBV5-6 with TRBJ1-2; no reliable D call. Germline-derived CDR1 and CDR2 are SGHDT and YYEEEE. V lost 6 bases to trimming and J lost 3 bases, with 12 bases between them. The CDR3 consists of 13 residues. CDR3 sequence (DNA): TGTGCCAGCATCGCTGACAACGACTATGGCTACACCTTC. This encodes CASIADNDYGYTF.

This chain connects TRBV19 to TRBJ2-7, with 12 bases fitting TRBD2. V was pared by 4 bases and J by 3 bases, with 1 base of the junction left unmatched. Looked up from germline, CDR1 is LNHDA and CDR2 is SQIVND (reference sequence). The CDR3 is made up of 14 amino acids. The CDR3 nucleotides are TGTGCCAGTAGTAGGACTAGCGGGAACTACGAGCAGTACTTC. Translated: CASSRTSGNYEQYF.

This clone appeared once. In nucleotides, the CDR3 is TGTGCCAGCAGTTTCCGGGAAAGCCCCAATGAGCAGTTCTTC. Translation gives CASSFRESPNEQFF. The chain links TRBV25-1 to TRBJ2-1; D perhaps matches TRBD2 (5 bases). V lost 5 bases to trimming and J lost 6 bases, with 14 bases between them. From germline, CDR1 is MGHDK and CDR2 SYGVNS. CDR3 length: 14 residues.